The count of the clone carrying this TCR beta chain is one. The entry originates in a study of monozygotic twins with cystic fibrosis. The CDR3 is 18 amino acids. Trimming took 3 bases from V and 3 from J; bases not matched to a gene: 14. CDR1 and CDR2 from the germline V gene are SGHNT and YENEEA. Profiled with immunoSEQ multiplex PCR; TCRdb holds only in-frame clones, not every one. The sample carries over 30,000 clones, about 89% recorded once. V usage is TRBV11-3 and J usage is TRBJ1-2, with 9 bases aligning to TRBD1. What was sequenced was blood. This sequence was found in a boy aged 2-15 years with cystic fibrosis. The CDR3, as DNA: TGTGCCAGCAGCTTTAACTCGCAGTGGACAGGGGACCACTATGGCTACACCTTC. Its translation is CASSFNSQWTGDHYGYTF.